Listed here are 18 T cell receptor beta chains from one sample, sequenced in a study of blood T cell repertoires in COVID-19. The assay was immunoSEQ multiplex PCR, and TCRdb's table has in-frame clones only and misses some. The repertoire has a few hundred thousand clones, around 87% of them found once; the top ten carry about 1.6%. Sequenced: PBMCs or T cells enriched from blood (not recorded which). These receptors came from a woman in her fifties or sixties who had recovered from COVID-19.

The rearrangement joins TRBV6-5 to TRBJ1-5, with TRBD1 as a possible D gene (5 bases). The CDR3 is 13 residues long. Trimming stripped 2 bases from V and 3 bases from J, with 5 bases between. Germline V gene sequence: CDR1 MNHEY, CDR2 SVGAGI. The CDR3, as DNA: TGTGCCAGCAGTTACGGGGCCAATCAGCCCCAGCATTTT. As protein: CASSYGANQPQHF.

V is TRBV2 and J is TRBJ2-7; D not resolved. Germline V gives CDR1 SNHLY, CDR2 FYNNEI. This CDR3 is 12 amino acids long. V was clipped by 2 bases and J by 4 bases, with 6 bases between them. The CDR3 region is CASSEQVYEQYF. The DNA for the CDR3 is TGTGCCAGCAGTGAACAGGTATACGAGCAGTACTTC.

The V gene is TRBV5-6, the J gene TRBJ1-6, with no clear D. The length of the CDR3 is 14 residues. Germline V CDR1 and CDR2: SGHDT, YYEEEE. V lost 4 bases, J lost 10 bases, and 15 bases lay in between. This CDR3 is CASSAQVGKSPLHF. The CDR3 DNA sequence: TGTGCCAGCAGCGCCCAGGTCGGGAAATCACCCCTCCACTTT.

Points on this clone: Other nucleotide sequences in the sample specify the same CDR3. The chain couples TRBV19 to TRBJ1-2, with TRBD1 as a possible D gene (6 bases). The germline V gene has CDR1 LNHDA and CDR2 SQIVND (reference sequence). Trimming pared 3 bases from V and 3 bases from J, leaving 8 bases between. The CDR3 sequence is 13 residues long. The CDR3: CASSINRDYGYTF. CDR3 in DNA: TGTGCCAGTAGTATTAACAGGGACTATGGCTACACCTTC.

V and J are TRBV28 and TRBJ2-3; 7 bases are a match to TRBD2. Germline CDR1 reads MDHEN; CDR2 reads SYDVKM. The J segment lost 0 bases and the V segment lost 3 bases, leaving 9 bases of the junction unmatched. The CDR3 extends over 17 amino acids. Written as DNA, the CDR3 is TGTGCCAGCAGTTTCGCGTGGGCGGGGGTTAGCACAGATACGCAGTATTTT. Protein: CASSFAWAGVSTDTQYF.

V and J are TRBV3-1 (or the pseudogene TRBV3-2) and TRBJ1-3; weak D call: TRBD1 (6 bases). There are 15 residues in the CDR3. V was pared by 5 bases and J by 0 bases, with 11 bases between. Germline lookup yields CDR1 LGHDT and CDR2 YNNKEL (reference sequence). CDR3 in DNA: TGTGCCAGCAGCTCCTGGACAGCCTCTGGAAACACCATATATTTT. It yields the protein CASSSWTASGNTIYF.

The V gene is TRBV2, the J gene TRBJ1-4; D gene uncertain. The CDR3 has 14 amino acids. The V end lost 4 bases, the J end lost 10 bases, and 16 bases lay between the germline ends. Germline lookup yields CDR1 SNHLY and CDR2 FYNNEI. CDR3: CASSAGSWVGKLFF. The CDR3 region has the DNA TGTGCCAGCAGTGCCGGGTCCTGGGTGGGAAAACTGTTTTTT.

The chain combines TRBV28 with TRBJ1-2; D uncertain. CDR1 is MDHEN and CDR2 is SYDVKM in the germline V gene. With 3 bases removed from V and 5 bases from J, the gap between germline ends came to 4 bases. This CDR3 region has 11 residues. The CDR3 region is CASSFGYGYTF. CDR3 nucleotide sequence: TGTGCCAGCAGTTTCGGTTATGGCTACACCTTC.

The rearrangement links TRBV3-1 (or the pseudogene TRBV3-2) to TRBJ1-6, with a tentative D call TRBD1 (5 bases). The V end was cut by 4 bases, the J end by 1 base, with 8 bases between. The germline CDR1 and CDR2 sequences are LGHDT and YNNKEL (reference sequence). The CDR3 totals 15 residues. CDR3 sequence: CASSPAGSYNSPLHF. Here the CDR3 DNA reads TGTGCCAGCAGCCCCGCAGGGTCCTATAATTCACCCCTCCACTTT.

The chain couples TRBV2 to TRBJ1-2; 10 bases fit TRBD1. Germline-derived CDR1 and CDR2 are SNHLY and FYNNEI. Trimming removed 6 bases from V and 6 bases from J; junction bases left unmatched: 10. The CDR3 runs 15 residues. The CDR3 loop is CASRNTDRGVHGYTF. The CDR3 coding sequence is TGTGCCAGCAGAAATACGGACAGGGGGGTCCATGGCTACACCTTC.

CDR3 sequence reads: CASSPERQGGREQYF. CDR3 in DNA: TGTGCCAGCTCACCAGAAAGACAGGGTGGGCGCGAGCAGTACTTC. V gene TRBV18 combines with J gene TRBJ2-7; 7 positions agree with TRBD1. V was clipped by 2 bases and J by 6 bases; unmatched bases: 10. Germline loops: CDR1 KGHSH, CDR2 LQKENI. The CDR3 consists of 15 residues.

The genes are TRBV5-1 and TRBJ1-6; D not resolved. The V gene's germline CDR1 is SGHRS and CDR2 YFSETQ. Trimming shortened V by 3 bases and J by 10 bases, and 14 bases separated the two germline ends. This CDR3 contains 14 residues. CDR3 coding DNA: TGCGCCAGCAGCTCCGGAGGGTTAGAATCACCCCTCCACTTT. Translated, it gives CASSSGGLESPLHF.

This chain joins TRBV11-3 and TRBJ2-7; 10 bases line up with TRBD1. From germline, CDR1 is SGHNT and CDR2 YENEEA. Germline trimming cut 0 bases from V and 0 bases from J; bases unmatched to any gene: 8. This CDR3 spans 18 amino acids. CDR3 nucleotides: TGTGCCAGCAGCTTAGAGGTCGACAGGGGGCAGAGCTCCTACGAGCAGTACTTC. Residues: CASSLEVDRGQSSYEQYF. Using reference TRBV11-3 and TRBJ2-7 for the parts outside the CDR3, the full variable domain is EAGVVQSPRYKIIEKKQPVAFWCNPISGHNTLYWYLQNLGQGPELLIRYENEEAVDDSQLPKDRFSAERLKGVDSTLKIQPAELGDSAVYLCASSLEVDRGQSSYEQYFGPGTRLTVT.

DNA of the CDR3: TGTGCCAGCAGCTTGAGCAGGGCGTCGGGAAACACCATATATTTT. Its translation is CASSLSRASGNTIYF. The chain recombines TRBV7-9 with TRBJ1-3, with D perhaps TRBD1 (5 bases). The V gene's germline CDR1 is SEHNR and CDR2 FQNEAQ (reference sequence). The V end lost 3 bases, the J end lost 4 bases, and 13 bases lay between the germline ends. The CDR3 consists of 15 residues.

This rearrangement joins TRBV5-4 to TRBJ2-7, with 10 nucleotides matching TRBD1. CDR1 and CDR2 from the germline V gene are SGHNT and YYREEE (reference sequence). V trimming: 3 bases; J trimming: 7 bases; junction bases outside the gene matches: 7. This CDR3 is 14 amino acids long. The CDR3 is CASSWDRGTAEQYF. The DNA for the CDR3 is TGTGCCAGCAGCTGGGACAGGGGTACCGCGGAGCAGTACTTC. Full variable domain (rest looked up from reference TRBV5-4 and TRBJ2-7): ETGVTQSPTHLIKTRGQQVTLRCSSQSGHNTVSWYQQALGQGPQFIFQYYREEENGRGNFPPRFSGLQFPNYSSELNVNALELDDSALYLCASSWDRGTAEQYFGPGTRLTVT.

This chain links TRBV14 with TRBJ2-5; TRBD2 matches 11 bases. Trimming cost V 4 bases and J 3 bases; bases outside gene matches: 7. CDR3 length: 16 amino acids. Germline V gene sequence: CDR1 SGHDN, CDR2 FVKESK. CDR3 coding DNA: TGTGCCAGCAGCCGACTAGCGGGACTGGGGGAAGAGACCCAGTACTTC. It translates to CASSRLAGLGEETQYF.

This clone appeared a single time. The chain carries TRBV9 and TRBJ2-2; TRBD1 matches at 9 bases. V lost 0 bases, J lost 1 base, and 1 base stayed unmatched. The CDR3 runs to 16 residues. Germline CDR1 and CDR2: SGDLS and YYNGEE. CDR3 protein: CASSVGGQGNTGELFF. The CDR3 nucleotides are TGTGCCAGCAGCGTAGGGGGACAGGGGAACACCGGGGAGCTGTTTTTT.

This chain links TRBV4-1 with TRBJ2-1, with TRBD2 as a possible D gene (7 bases). V dropped 3 bases and J dropped 1 base, with 10 bases sitting between them. CDR1 and CDR2 (germline): MGHRA, YSYEKL. The CDR3 has 15 residues. The CDR3 sequence: CASSHRGGSYNEQFF. CDR3 sequence (DNA): TGCGCCAGCAGCCATAGGGGGGGGTCCTACAATGAGCAGTTCTTC.